This TCR beta chain came from a study of human T cells and chemical hapten exposure. Noted time point: patch test 1, 2 weeks after DPC sensitization. Treatment denoted: therapeutic diphenylcyclopropenone sensitization with weekly scalp DPC. Whole blood that had not been fractionated was the source of extracted total RNA. This clonotype was picked up a small number of times. TCRdb recomputed calls from the RACE reads with MiXCR, one row per CDR3 protein. The sample consists of 45,000 to 60,000 distinct CDR3 sequences, 9% to 9.5% of them appearing once. The source material was whole blood, sampled in connection with sensitization to the hapten diphenylcyclopropenone (DPC). The TCR originated in a woman between 40 and 55 years old with alopecia areata. Some clones in this sample may be carry-over from other donors' samples.

The CDR3 DNA reads as TGTGCCAGCAGCCAAGTATGGGACGGCTACAATGAGCAGTTCTTC. Amino acids: CASSQVWDGYNEQFF. The V call is TRBV14, the J call TRBJ2-1; the D gene could be TRBD1 or TRBD2 (5 bases each). CDR3 length: 15 residues. Germline assignment: CDR1 SGHDN and CDR2 FVKESK. V lost 1 base to trimming and J lost 3 bases, with 10 bases between them.